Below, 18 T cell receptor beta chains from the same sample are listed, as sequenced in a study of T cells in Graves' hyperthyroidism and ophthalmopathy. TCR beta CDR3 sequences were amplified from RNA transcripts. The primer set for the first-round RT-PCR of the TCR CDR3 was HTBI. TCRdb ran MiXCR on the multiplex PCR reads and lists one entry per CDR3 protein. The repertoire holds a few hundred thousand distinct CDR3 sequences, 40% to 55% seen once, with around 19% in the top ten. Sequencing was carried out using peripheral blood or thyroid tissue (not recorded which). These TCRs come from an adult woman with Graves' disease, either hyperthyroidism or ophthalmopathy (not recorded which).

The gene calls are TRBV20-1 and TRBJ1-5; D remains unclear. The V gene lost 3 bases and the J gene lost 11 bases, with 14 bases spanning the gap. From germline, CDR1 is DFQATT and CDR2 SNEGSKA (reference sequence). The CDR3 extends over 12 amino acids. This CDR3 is CSASGSQETQHF. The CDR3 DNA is TGCAGTGCTAGCGGCAGCCAAGAGACCCAGCATTTT.

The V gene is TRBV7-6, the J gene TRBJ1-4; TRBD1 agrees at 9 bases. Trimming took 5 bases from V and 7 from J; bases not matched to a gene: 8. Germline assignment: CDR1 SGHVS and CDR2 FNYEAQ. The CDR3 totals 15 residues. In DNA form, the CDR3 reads TGTGCCAGCAGCCAGGGACAGGGAGGTGGTGAAAAACTGTTTTTT. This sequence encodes CASSQGQGGGEKLFF.

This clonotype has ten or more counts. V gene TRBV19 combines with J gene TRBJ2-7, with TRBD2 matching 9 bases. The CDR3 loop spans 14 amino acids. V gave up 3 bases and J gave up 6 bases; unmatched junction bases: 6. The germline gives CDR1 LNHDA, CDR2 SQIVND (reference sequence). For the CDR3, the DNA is TGTGCCAGTAGTATGAAAGCGGGAGGTGTCGAGCAGTACTTC. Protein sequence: CASSMKAGGVEQYF.

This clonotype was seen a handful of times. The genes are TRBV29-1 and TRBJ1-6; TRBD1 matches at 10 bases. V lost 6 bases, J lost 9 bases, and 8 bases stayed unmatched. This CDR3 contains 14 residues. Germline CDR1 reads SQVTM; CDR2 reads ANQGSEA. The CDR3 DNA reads TGCAGCGTCCGGGCCGGGACAGGGGCTTCACCCCTCCACTTT. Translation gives CSVRAGTGASPLHF. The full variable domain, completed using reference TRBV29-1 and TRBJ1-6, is SAVISQKPSRDICQRGTSLTIQCQVDSQVTMMFWYRQQPGQSLTLIATANQGSEATYESGFVIDKFPISRPNLTFSTLTVSNMSPEDSSIYLCSVRAGTGASPLHFGNGTRLTVT.

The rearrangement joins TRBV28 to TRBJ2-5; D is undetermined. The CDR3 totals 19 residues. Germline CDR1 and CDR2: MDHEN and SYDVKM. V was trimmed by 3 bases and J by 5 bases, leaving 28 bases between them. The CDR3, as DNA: TGTGCCAGCAGTTTTCCATTCCCTCTTAAATGGTGGGTTCGGGAGACCCAGTACTTC. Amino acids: CASSFPFPLKWWVRETQYF.

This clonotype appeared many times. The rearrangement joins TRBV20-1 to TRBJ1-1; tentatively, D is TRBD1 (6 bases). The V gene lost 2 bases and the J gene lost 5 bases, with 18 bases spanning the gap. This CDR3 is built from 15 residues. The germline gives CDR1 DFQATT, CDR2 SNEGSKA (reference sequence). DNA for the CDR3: TGCAGTGCTAGATTACAGGGTCGGGCCGAAACTGAAGCTTTCTTT. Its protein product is CSARLQGRAETEAFF.

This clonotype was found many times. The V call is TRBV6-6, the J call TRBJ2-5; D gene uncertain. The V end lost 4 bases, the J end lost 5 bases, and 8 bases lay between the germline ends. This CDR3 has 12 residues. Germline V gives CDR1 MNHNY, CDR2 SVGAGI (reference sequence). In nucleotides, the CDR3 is TGTGCCAGCAGTTTCCCTAGGGAGACCCAGTACTTC. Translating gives CASSFPRETQYF.

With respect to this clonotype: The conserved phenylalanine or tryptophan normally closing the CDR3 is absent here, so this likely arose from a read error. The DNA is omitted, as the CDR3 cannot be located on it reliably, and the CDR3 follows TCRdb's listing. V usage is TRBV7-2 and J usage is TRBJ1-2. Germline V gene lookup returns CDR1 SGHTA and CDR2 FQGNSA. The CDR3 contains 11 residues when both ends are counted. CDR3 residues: CASSFGLAGSY.

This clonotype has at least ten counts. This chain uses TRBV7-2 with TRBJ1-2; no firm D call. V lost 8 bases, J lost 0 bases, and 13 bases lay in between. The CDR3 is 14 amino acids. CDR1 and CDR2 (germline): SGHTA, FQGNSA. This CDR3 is CASVLRAANYGYTF. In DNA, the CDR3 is TGTGCCAGCGTGCTTAGAGCAGCTAACTATGGCTACACCTTC.

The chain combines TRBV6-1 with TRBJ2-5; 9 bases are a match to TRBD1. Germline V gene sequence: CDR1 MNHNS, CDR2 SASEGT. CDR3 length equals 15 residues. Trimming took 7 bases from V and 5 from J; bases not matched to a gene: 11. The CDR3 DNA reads TGTGCCAGCAACCGGGTGACAGGGGGTATGGAGACCCAGTACTTC. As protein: CASNRVTGGMETQYF.

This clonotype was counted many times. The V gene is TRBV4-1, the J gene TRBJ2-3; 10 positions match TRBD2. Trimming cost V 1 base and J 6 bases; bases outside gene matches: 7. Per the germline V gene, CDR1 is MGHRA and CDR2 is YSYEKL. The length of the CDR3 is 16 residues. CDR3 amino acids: CASSQAGAGGKDTQYF. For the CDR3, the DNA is TGCGCCAGCAGCCAAGCGGGAGCGGGAGGGAAGGATACGCAGTATTTT.

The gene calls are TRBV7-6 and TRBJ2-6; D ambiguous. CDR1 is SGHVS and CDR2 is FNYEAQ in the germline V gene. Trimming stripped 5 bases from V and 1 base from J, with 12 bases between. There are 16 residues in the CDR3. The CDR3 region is CASSQDGQSGANVLTF. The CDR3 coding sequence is TGTGCCAGCAGCCAAGACGGGCAGTCTGGGGCCAACGTCCTGACTTTC. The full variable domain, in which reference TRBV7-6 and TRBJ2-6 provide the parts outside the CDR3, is GAGVSQSPRYKVTKRGQDVALRCDPISGHVSLYWYRQALGQGPEFLTYFNYEAQQDKSGLPNDRFSAERPEGSISTLTIQRTEQRDSAMYRCASSQDGQSGANVLTFGAGSRLTVL.

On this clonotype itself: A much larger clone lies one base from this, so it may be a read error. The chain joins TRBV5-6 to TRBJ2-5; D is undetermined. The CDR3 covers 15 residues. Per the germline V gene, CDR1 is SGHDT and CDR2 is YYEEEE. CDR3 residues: CASSLAKELQETQCF. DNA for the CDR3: TGTGCCAGCAGCTTGGCCAAGGAGCTCCAAGAGACCCAGTGCTTC.

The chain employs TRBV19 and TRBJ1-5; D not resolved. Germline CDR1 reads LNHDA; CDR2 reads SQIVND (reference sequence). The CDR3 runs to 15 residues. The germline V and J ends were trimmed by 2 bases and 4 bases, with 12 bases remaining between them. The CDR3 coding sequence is TGTGCCAGTAGTATACAGTTGTGGGAAAATCAGCCCCAGCATTTT. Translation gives CASSIQLWENQPQHF.

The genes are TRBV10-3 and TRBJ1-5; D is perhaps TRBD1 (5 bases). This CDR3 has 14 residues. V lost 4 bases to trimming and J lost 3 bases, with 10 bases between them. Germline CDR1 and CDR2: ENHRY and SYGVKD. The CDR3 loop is CAISGRADNQPQHF. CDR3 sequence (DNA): TGTGCCATCAGTGGCAGGGCGGACAATCAGCCCCAGCATTTT.

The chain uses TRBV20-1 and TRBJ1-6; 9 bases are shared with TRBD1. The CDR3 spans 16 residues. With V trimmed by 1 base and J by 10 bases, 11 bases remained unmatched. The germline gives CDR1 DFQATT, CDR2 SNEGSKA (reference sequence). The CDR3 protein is CSARGLGQGEWSPLHF. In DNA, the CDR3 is TGCAGTGCTAGAGGGTTGGGACAGGGTGAATGGTCACCCCTCCACTTT.

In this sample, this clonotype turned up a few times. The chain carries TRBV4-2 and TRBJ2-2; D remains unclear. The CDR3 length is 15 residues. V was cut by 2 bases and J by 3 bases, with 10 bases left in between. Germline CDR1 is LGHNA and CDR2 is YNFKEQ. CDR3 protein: CASSQTSSYTGELFF. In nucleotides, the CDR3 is TGTGCCAGCAGCCAAACCTCAAGTTACACCGGGGAGCTGTTTTTT.

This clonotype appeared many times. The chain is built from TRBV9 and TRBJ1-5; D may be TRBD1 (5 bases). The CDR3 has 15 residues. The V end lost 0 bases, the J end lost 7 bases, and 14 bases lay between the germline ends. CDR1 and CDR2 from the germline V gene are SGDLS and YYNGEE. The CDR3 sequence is CASSVAGGDGQPQHF. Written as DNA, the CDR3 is TGTGCCAGCAGCGTAGCTGGAGGGGATGGGCAGCCCCAGCATTTT.